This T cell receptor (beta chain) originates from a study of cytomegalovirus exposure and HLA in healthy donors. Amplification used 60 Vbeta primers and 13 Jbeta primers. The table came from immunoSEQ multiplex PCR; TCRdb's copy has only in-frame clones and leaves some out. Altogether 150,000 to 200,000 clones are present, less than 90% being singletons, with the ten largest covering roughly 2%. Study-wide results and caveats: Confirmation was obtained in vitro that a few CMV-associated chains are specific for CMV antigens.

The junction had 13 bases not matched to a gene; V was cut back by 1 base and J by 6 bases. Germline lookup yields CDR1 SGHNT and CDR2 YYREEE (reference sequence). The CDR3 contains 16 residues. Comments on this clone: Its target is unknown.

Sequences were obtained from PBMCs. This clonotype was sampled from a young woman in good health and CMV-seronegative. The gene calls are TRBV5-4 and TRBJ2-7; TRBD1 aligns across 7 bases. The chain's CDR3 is CASSLSSTRDSGEQYF. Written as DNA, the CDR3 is TGTGCCAGCAGCTTGTCCTCTACCCGGGACAGTGGCGAGCAGTACTTC.